The 27 T cell receptor beta chains given below trace back to one sample, sequenced in a study of T-cell reconstitution after alpha-beta-depleted transplantation in children. Preparation of the TCRbeta library used unique molecular identifiers. TCRdb passed the PCR reads through MiXCR, listing each CDR3 protein once. The data contain about 260,000 distinct CDR3 sequences, more than 9% of them singletons. The sequencing used peripheral blood, collected 180 days after TCRalphabeta/CD19-depleted stem cell transplant. These receptors were taken from a male patient between 2 and 10 years old who had a stem cell transplant for chronic granulomatous disease, so the T cells may come from the graft donor.

This clonotype was recorded many times. The V call is TRBV20-1, the J call TRBJ2-5; 7 bases line up with TRBD1. J gave up 5 bases and V 0 bases, and 3 bases lay outside the gene matches. This CDR3 has 13 amino acids. The germline V gene has CDR1 DFQATT and CDR2 SNEGSKA (reference sequence). The DNA for the CDR3 is TGCAGTGCTAGAGAAGGGGGCCGGGAGACCCAGTACTTC. Protein sequence: CSAREGGRETQYF.

This clonotype was seen at least ten times. The CDR3 coding sequence is TGTGCCAGCTCACCACCATCGAAAAAGTACGGCCACAATGAGCAGTTCTTC. Translation gives CASSPPSKKYGHNEQFF. The V gene is TRBV18, the J gene TRBJ2-1; D gene unclear. CDR3 length: 17 amino acids. Between the trimmed V and J ends, which lost 0 bases and 5 bases, there was a span of 17 bases. In germline, CDR1 is KGHSH, CDR2 LQKENI.

The V call is TRBV18, the J call TRBJ2-7; 9 bases line up with TRBD2. CDR3 size: 15 residues. Germline-derived CDR1 and CDR2 are KGHSH and LQKENI. The ends lost 3 bases at V and 0 bases at J; junction bases unmatched: 3. CDR3 loop: CASSPGLARSYEQYF. The CDR3 nucleotides read TGTGCCAGCTCACCCGGACTAGCGCGCTCCTACGAGCAGTACTTC.

This clonotype has ten or more counts. V and J are TRBV12-3 or TRBV12-4 and TRBJ2-5; D may match TRBD1 or TRBD2 (5 bases each). There are 13 residues in the CDR3. V lost 7 bases, J lost 7 bases, and 16 bases lay in between. CDR3 nucleotide sequence: TGTGCCAGCACCCCCTTAGTGGGGGTGACCCAGTACTTC. Amino acids: CASTPLVGVTQYF.

Comments on this clonotype: One base away lies a much larger clone, so this may be a sequencing read error. The chain recombines TRBV20-1 with TRBJ2-7; D tentatively reads TRBD1 or TRBD2 (5 bases each). The CDR3 sequence is 12 residues long. Germline CDR1 and CDR2: DFQATT and SNEGSKA (reference sequence). The ends were cut back, 5 bases at V and 5 bases at J, with 13 bases in the middle. The CDR3 region is CSADGANNEQYF. CDR3 nucleotide sequence: TGCAGTGCTGACGGGGCAAACAACGAGCAGTACTTC.

This clonotype occurred many times. V usage is TRBV24-1 and J usage is TRBJ2-2, with 7 nucleotides matching TRBD2. Looked up from germline, CDR1 is KGHDR and CDR2 is SFDVKD. The CDR3 has 15 amino acids. Trimming took 7 bases from V and 0 from J; bases not matched to a gene: 4. The CDR3 DNA follows: TGTGCCACCAGCCGTAGCGGGTCGAACACCGGGGAGCTGTTTTTT. Protein product: CATSRSGSNTGELFF.

This clonotype was seen many times. The chain carries TRBV12-3 or TRBV12-4 and TRBJ2-3, with D perhaps given as TRBD1 or TRBD2 (6 bases each). V lost 5 bases and J 6 bases, leaving 12 bases between the germline ends. The CDR3 has 13 amino acids. CDR3 loop: CASSNRRGDTQYF. The CDR3 coding sequence is TGTGCCAGCAGTAACCGGAGGGGGGATACGCAGTATTTT.

With respect to this clonotype: A much larger clone lies a single base off, so this may be a read error. The chain links TRBV3-1 to TRBJ2-7; the match to TRBD2 covers 11 bases. CDR3 length: 16 residues. Germline V gives CDR1 LGHDT, CDR2 YNNKEL (reference sequence). CDR3 in DNA: TGTGCCAGCAGCTTCAATATAGCGGGGGGGCTCTACGAGCAGTCCTTC. Its translation: CASSFNIAGGLYEQSF.

This clonotype has a count of ten or more. The gene calls are TRBV7-3 and TRBJ1-1; 8 nucleotides agree with TRBD1. This CDR3 is built from 14 residues. Per germline, CDR1 SGHTA and CDR2 FQGTGA. The V and J ends lost 6 bases and 1 base, in that order; junction bases with no gene match: 4. CDR3 coding DNA: TGTGCCAGCAGTCCGGACAGGGCGAACACTGAAGCTTTCTTT. Translation gives CASSPDRANTEAFF. Drawing the rest from reference TRBV7-3 and TRBJ1-1, the complete variable domain is GAGVSQTPSNKVTEKGKYVELRCDPISGHTALYWYRQSLGQGPEFLIYFQGTGAADDSGLPNDRFFAVRPEGSVSTLKIQRTERGDSAVYLCASSPDRANTEAFFGQGTRLTVV.

The sample holds many counts of this clonotype. The gene calls are TRBV5-5 and TRBJ1-2; TRBD1 might be the D (6 bases). The germline V gene encodes CDR1 SGHKS and CDR2 YYEKEE (reference sequence). The CDR3 loop spans 14 amino acids. V was clipped by 1 base and J by 8 bases, with 15 bases between them. CDR3 loop: CASSLSGQTRGYTF. The CDR3 bases are TGTGCCAGCAGCTTGTCCGGACAGACGAGAGGCTACACCTTC. Variable domain in full (rest from reference TRBV5-5 and TRBJ1-2): DAGVTQSPTHLIKTRGQQVTLRCSPISGHKSVSWYQQVLGQGPQFIFQYYEKEERGRGNFPDRFSARQFPNYSSELNVNALLLGDSALYLCASSLSGQTRGYTFGSGTRLTVV.

This clonotype has ten or more counts. The chain employs TRBV18 and TRBJ2-7, with TRBD1 matching 7 bases. Per the germline V gene, CDR1 is KGHSH and CDR2 is LQKENI. This CDR3 contains 12 residues. Germline trimming cut 6 bases from V and 5 bases from J; bases unmatched to any gene: 4. The CDR3 region is CASSRGFHEQYF. CDR3 sequence (DNA): TGTGCCAGCTCCAGGGGGTTCCACGAGCAGTACTTC.

This clonotype was observed at least ten times. This rearrangement joins TRBV28 to TRBJ2-7; D might be TRBD1 or TRBD2, each matching 5 bases. V was shortened by 1 base and J by 6 bases, with 13 bases between the two germline ends. Germline V gene sequence: CDR1 MDHEN, CDR2 SYDVKM. The CDR3 covers 14 residues. The CDR3 DNA sequence: TGTGCCAGCAGTTTATTGGGGATGGGACCCGAGCAGTACTTC. Its protein is CASSLLGMGPEQYF.

This clonotype was counted at least ten times. The J gene is TRBJ2-2, the V gene TRBV18; D is unresolved. Trimming left V 0 bases short and J 4 bases short, with 9 bases between. The CDR3 totals 15 residues. The germline V gene encodes CDR1 KGHSH and CDR2 LQKENI. In DNA form, the CDR3 reads TGTGCCAGCTCACCACCTTCCATTGGCACCGGGGAGCTGTTTTTT. This encodes CASSPPSIGTGELFF.

With regard to this clonotype: The junction does not match germline at one end; this may be a read error. The chain uses TRBV12-3 or TRBV12-4 and TRBJ2-1; 12 bases are a match to TRBD2. CDR3 length: 16 amino acids. In DNA form, the CDR3 reads TGTACCAGCAGTGACATGACTAGCGGGAGTGGAAATGAGCAGTTCTTC. Translated, it gives CTSSDMTSGSGNEQFF.

This clonotype was seen many times. The chain couples TRBV11-2 to TRBJ2-1, with 8 bases lining up with TRBD2. Trimming removed 1 base from V and 9 bases from J; junction bases left unmatched: 5. In germline, CDR1 is SGHAT, CDR2 FQNNGV. The CDR3 runs to 14 residues. The CDR3 is CASSLGPSGSEQFF. The CDR3 DNA is TGTGCCAGCAGCTTAGGTCCTAGCGGGTCTGAGCAGTTCTTC. Full variable domain (remainder filled in from reference TRBV11-2 and TRBJ2-1): EAGVAQSPRYKIIEKRQSVAFWCNPISGHATLYWYQQILGQGPKLLIQFQNNGVVDDSQLPKDRFSAERLKGVDSTLKIQPAKLEDSAVYLCASSLGPSGSEQFFGPGTRLTVL.

This clonotype was detected many times. The chain is built from TRBV5-1 and TRBJ1-2; the D is unclear. CDR3 size: 14 residues. Trimming cost V 3 bases and J 6 bases, with 15 bases left between them. Germline CDR1 and CDR2: SGHRS and YFSETQ. The CDR3 DNA reads TGCGCCAGCAGCTCGATGGCCAGAAAAAATGGCTACACCTTC. Translated, it gives CASSSMARKNGYTF.

This clonotype was found many times. The V gene is TRBV20-1, the J gene TRBJ2-3; the match to TRBD2 covers 10 bases. Germline CDR1 DFQATT, CDR2 SNEGSKA (reference sequence). The CDR3 consists of 13 residues. Here the CDR3 DNA reads TGCAGATCCGGGACTAGCGGCACAGATACGCAGTATTTT. Its protein product is CRSGTSGTDTQYF.

This clonotype has at least ten counts. This chain joins TRBV20-1 and TRBJ2-2, with a possible D match to TRBD2 (5 bases). The germline V gene encodes CDR1 DFQATT and CDR2 SNEGSKA (reference sequence). The CDR3 loop spans 13 amino acids. V was cut by 7 bases and J by 3 bases, with 12 bases left in between. The CDR3 reads CSVRAGDTGELFF. The CDR3 DNA sequence: TGCAGTGTTAGGGCCGGGGACACCGGGGAGCTGTTTTTT.

Ten or more counts support this clonotype. J is TRBJ2-3 and V is TRBV20-1; no reliable D call. Trimming left V 0 bases short and J 2 bases short, with 9 bases between. Germline V gene lookup returns CDR1 DFQATT and CDR2 SNEGSKA (reference sequence). The CDR3 is made up of 14 amino acids. DNA of the CDR3: TGCAGTGCTAGAGAGACACCAAACACAGATACGCAGTATTTT. Protein sequence: CSARETPNTDTQYF.

The sample holds many counts of this clonotype. The chain couples TRBV20-1 to TRBJ2-7; 7 positions agree with TRBD1. CDR1 is DFQATT and CDR2 is SNEGSKA in the germline V gene (reference sequence). Trimming removed 1 base from V and 2 bases from J; junction bases left unmatched: 5. This CDR3 contains 14 residues. The CDR3 protein is CSARVNRGPYEQYF. CDR3 DNA: TGCAGTGCTAGAGTCAATAGGGGGCCCTACGAGCAGTACTTC.

The V gene is TRBV19, the J gene TRBJ1-1; no firm D call. V shed 1 base and J shed 5 bases, with 2 bases lying between them. This CDR3 comprises 11 residues. CDR1 and CDR2 (germline): LNHDA, SQIVND (reference sequence). This CDR3 is CASSIGTEAFF. Written as DNA, the CDR3 is TGTGCCAGTAGTATAGGTACTGAAGCTTTCTTT.

This clonotype has ten or more counts. The CDR3 loop is CASSDRTGSMNEQFF. CDR3 DNA: TGCGCCAGCAGCGATAGGACAGGGAGTATGAATGAGCAGTTCTTC. The rearrangement links TRBV5-1 to TRBJ2-1; 8 nucleotides agree with TRBD1. Germline loops: CDR1 SGHRS, CDR2 YFSETQ. CDR3 length equals 15 residues. V was pared by 4 bases and J by 7 bases, with 10 bases of the junction left unmatched.

This clonotype was observed at least ten times. The gene calls are TRBV18 and TRBJ2-3, with D tentatively TRBD1 or TRBD2 (5 bases each). Between the trimmed V and J ends, which lost 2 bases and 12 bases, there was a span of 12 bases. Germline V CDR1 and CDR2: KGHSH, LQKENI. CDR3 length equals 12 residues. CDR3 bases: TGTGCCAGCTCACCAAGAGATGGGGGACAGTATTTT. It specifies CASSPRDGGQYF. The full variable domain, completed using reference TRBV18 and TRBJ2-3, is NAGVMQNPRHLVRRRGQEARLRCSPMKGHSHVYWYRQLPEEGLKFMVYLQKENIIDESGMPKERFSAEFPKEGPSILRIQQVVRGDSAAYFCASSPRDGGQYFGPGTRLTVL.

Points on this clonotype: A much more abundant neighbour one base away suggests this may be a read error. V gene TRBV18 combines with J gene TRBJ1-5, with D possibly being TRBD2 (6 bases). The end of the DNA aligns better with TRBJ2-3, so the J call may be wrong. The CDR3 has 17 residues. Germline V CDR1 and CDR2: KGHSH, LQKENI. The CDR3 DNA reads TGTGCCAGCTCGAGCACAGGTTTGGACTATGGCAATCAGCCCCAGTATTTT. This encodes CASSSTGLDYGNQPQYF.

The V and J genes are TRBV19 and TRBJ1-1; 8 positions match TRBD1. The length of the CDR3 is 13 residues. V lost 9 bases, J lost 0 bases, and 3 bases stayed unmatched. In germline, CDR1 is LNHDA, CDR2 SQIVND (reference sequence). The CDR3 DNA is TGTGCCAGCCAGGACAGGGTGAACACTGAAGCTTTCTTT. This codes for CASQDRVNTEAFF. The whole variable domain, remainder taken from reference TRBV19 and TRBJ1-1, is DGGITQSPKYLFRKEGQNVTLSCEQNLNHDAMYWYRQDPGQGLRLIYYSQIVNDFQKGDIAEGYSVSREKKESFPLTVTSAQKNPTAFYLCASQDRVNTEAFFGQGTRLTVV.

Comments on this clonotype: A much larger clone lies a single base off, so this may be a read error. The chain employs TRBV29-1 and TRBJ1-1; weak D call: TRBD1 (6 bases). The germline V gene has CDR1 SQVTM and CDR2 ANQGSEA. With 5 bases removed from V and 6 bases from J, the gap between germline ends came to 13 bases. The CDR3 runs 12 residues. The CDR3 region has the DNA TGCAGCGTTAAGCGGACAGTGCCTGAAGCTTTCTTT. Translated: CSVKRTVPEAFF.

This clonotype has a count of ten or more. The rearrangement uses TRBV3-1 and TRBJ2-1, with 7 bases matching TRBD2. Looked up from germline, CDR1 is LGHDT and CDR2 is YNNKEL (reference sequence). CDR3 size: 16 residues. The junction had 14 bases not matched to a gene; V was cut back by 5 bases and J by 7 bases. The DNA for the CDR3 is TGTGCCAGCAGCAGAATTAAATGGGGGGGAGGGAATGAGCAGTTCTTC. Translating gives CASSRIKWGGGNEQFF.